The 19 T cell receptor beta chains reported below all come from one sample, sequenced in a study of blood T cell repertoires in COVID-19. Only in-frame clones appear in the TCRdb table, and some are missing; sequencing was by immunoSEQ multiplex PCR. The table has approximately 90,000 clones, about three quarters seen once; the top ten hold about an eighth. Sequencing used peripheral blood. These receptors were obtained from a woman aged 80 or over with acute or convalescent COVID-19.

The V and J genes are TRBV6-1 and TRBJ1-1, with D tentatively TRBD1 (5 bases). This CDR3 is built from 13 residues. The germline CDR1 and CDR2 sequences are MNHNS and SASEGT. The V end was cut by 6 bases, the J end by 5 bases, with 13 bases between. CDR3 sequence (DNA): TGTGCCAGCAGCAAAACGGGGGGTACTGAAGCTTTCTTT. This encodes CASSKTGGTEAFF.

The chain couples TRBV9 to TRBJ2-2; the match to TRBD1 covers 8 bases. Losses at the gene ends were 0 bases for V and 7 bases for J; bases not matched to a gene: 5. The CDR3 runs 15 residues. Germline CDR1 and CDR2: SGDLS and YYNGEE. The CDR3 here is CASSVVDRAYGELFF. CDR3 bases: TGTGCCAGCAGCGTAGTGGACAGGGCGTACGGGGAGCTGTTTTTT.

The genes are TRBV7-6 and TRBJ1-4; TRBD1 agrees at 9 bases. The CDR3 has 16 amino acids. V gave up 5 bases and J gave up 7 bases; unmatched junction bases: 11. Germline CDR1 SGHVS, CDR2 FNYEAQ. In DNA, the CDR3 is TGTGCCAGCAGCACCCGGACAGGGGAGTACGCTGAAAAACTGTTTTTT. Its translation is CASSTRTGEYAEKLFF.

The chain combines TRBV12-3 or TRBV12-4 with TRBJ1-1; TRBD1 aligns across 7 bases. With V trimmed by 3 bases and J by 7 bases, 2 bases remained unmatched. This CDR3 has 12 residues. The CDR3 DNA reads TGTGCCAGCAGTTTCGGGGACAGTGAAGCTTTCTTT. It specifies CASSFGDSEAFF.

This sequence joins TRBV9 and TRBJ2-2; D is perhaps TRBD1 (6 bases). Germline values: CDR1 SGDLS, CDR2 YYNGEE. The CDR3 has 17 amino acids. Deletions cut 4 bases from V and 5 bases from J, with 21 bases between. CDR3 residues: CASSPQGHSLLTGELFF. As DNA, the CDR3 is TGTGCCAGCAGCCCACAGGGCCACTCGCTTCTTACCGGGGAGCTGTTTTTT.

The chain links TRBV3-1 (or the pseudogene TRBV3-2) to TRBJ1-2; 8 bases fit TRBD1. This CDR3 comprises 14 residues. Trimming cost V 4 bases and J 8 bases; bases outside gene matches: 9. The germline CDR1 and CDR2 sequences are LGHDT and YNNKEL (reference sequence). CDR3 DNA: TGTGCCAGCAGCCGGTCAGGGGGCGCAGGGGGCTACACCTTC. As protein: CASSRSGGAGGYTF.

This clone occurred a few times. V and J are TRBV30 and TRBJ1-2; D is perhaps TRBD1 (6 bases). This CDR3 spans 16 amino acids. Per germline, CDR1 GTSNPN and CDR2 SVGIG (reference sequence). V dropped 1 base and J dropped 0 bases, with 15 bases sitting between them. CDR3 in amino acids: CAWSGTPGTTNYGYTF. The CDR3 nucleotides read TGTGCCTGGAGTGGGACCCCAGGGACAACTAACTATGGCTACACCTTC.

The chain is built from TRBV4-1 and TRBJ2-1; possible D gene TRBD2, 5 bases. The germline V and J ends were trimmed by 0 bases and 0 bases, with 6 bases remaining between them. This CDR3 contains 15 residues. Germline lookup yields CDR1 MGHRA and CDR2 YSYEKL. CDR3 sequence: CASSQDTSSYNEQFF. CDR3 DNA: TGCGCCAGCAGCCAAGATACTAGCTCCTACAATGAGCAGTTCTTC.

This chain joins TRBV10-3 and TRBJ1-3, with D perhaps matching TRBD1 (6 bases). This CDR3 has 14 amino acids. The V end lost 6 bases, the J end lost 0 bases, and 9 bases lay between the germline ends. CDR1 is ENHRY and CDR2 is SYGVKD in the germline V gene. CDR3 bases: TGTGCCATCAGGGAGACAGGCTCTGGAAACACCATATATTTT. Translating gives CAIRETGSGNTIYF.

The J gene is TRBJ2-1, the V gene TRBV4-2; TRBD1 matches at 7 bases. Germline trimming cut 2 bases from V and 2 bases from J; bases unmatched to any gene: 9. CDR1 LGHNA and CDR2 YNFKEQ come from the germline V gene. The CDR3 runs to 17 residues. The DNA for the CDR3 is TGTGCCAGCAGCCAAAGCTTAGGACAGGCTGCCTACAATGAGCAGTTCTTC. Its protein is CASSQSLGQAAYNEQFF.

This chain uses TRBV10-3 with TRBJ1-6; D ambiguous. Trimming cost V 9 bases and J 6 bases, with 12 bases left between them. Germline assignment: CDR1 ENHRY and CDR2 SYGVKD. The CDR3 length is 13 residues. CDR3 in amino acids: CAIKPQSNSPLHF. The CDR3, as DNA: TGTGCCATTAAGCCACAGAGTAATTCACCCCTCCACTTT.

V usage is TRBV19 and J usage is TRBJ1-1, with 8 bases that match TRBD1. Losses at the gene ends were 1 base for V and 3 bases for J; bases not matched to a gene: 10. Germline CDR1 reads LNHDA; CDR2 reads SQIVND (reference sequence). The CDR3 length is 17 residues. As DNA, the CDR3 is TGTGCCAGTAGTATAGGGCTCGGACAGGGATGGTACACTGAAGCTTTCTTT. Translated: CASSIGLGQGWYTEAFF.

This chain joins TRBV7-3 and TRBJ2-2; 10 nucleotides agree with TRBD2. The germline gives CDR1 SGHTA, CDR2 FQGTGA. CDR3 length: 16 amino acids. Losses at the gene ends were 5 bases for V and 0 bases for J; bases not matched to a gene: 3. CDR3 coding DNA: TGTGCCAGCAGCCCTAGCGGGGGCTCGAACACCGGGGAGCTGTTTTTT. It encodes CASSPSGGSNTGELFF. Supplemented by reference TRBV7-3 and TRBJ2-2, the full variable domain reads GAGVSQTPSNKVTEKGKYVELRCDPISGHTALYWYRQSLGQGPEFLIYFQGTGAADDSGLPNDRFFAVRPEGSVSTLKIQRTERGDSAVYLCASSPSGGSNTGELFFGEGSRLTVL.

V usage is TRBV5-1 and J usage is TRBJ2-5, with 8 bases matching TRBD2. The V gene end was trimmed by 4 bases and the J gene end by 5 bases; junction bases not matched to a gene: 10. This CDR3 is built from 15 residues. The V gene's germline CDR1 is SGHRS and CDR2 YFSETQ. The DNA for the CDR3 is TGCGCCAGCAGCGCAGCCGGGACTAGGGAGGAGACCCAGTACTTC. Encoded protein: CASSAAGTREETQYF.

This clone showed up just a few times. The V gene is TRBV6-6, the J gene TRBJ1-1; 11 bases are shared with TRBD1. This CDR3 comprises 16 residues. V was clipped by 3 bases and J by 4 bases; unmatched bases: 7. Germline CDR1 reads MNHNY; CDR2 reads SVGAGI (reference sequence). As DNA, the CDR3 is TGTGCCAGCAGTTATGGGACAGGGGGTGGTCGCACTGAAGCTTTCTTT. Translating it yields CASSYGTGGGRTEAFF.

The chain carries TRBV3-1 (or the pseudogene TRBV3-2) and TRBJ1-2; no firm D call. CDR1 and CDR2 from the germline V gene are LGHDT and YNNKEL (reference sequence). The CDR3 contains 14 residues. Deletions cut 0 bases from V and 6 bases from J, with 11 bases between. The CDR3 nucleotides are TGTGCCAGCAGCCAAGATAGAACAGCGGATGGCTACACCTTC. This encodes CASSQDRTADGYTF.

The V and J genes are TRBV4-3 and TRBJ1-3; weak D call: TRBD1 (5 bases). Trimming left V 0 bases short and J 3 bases short, with 9 bases between. CDR1 LGHNA and CDR2 YSLEER come from the germline V gene. This CDR3 is 15 amino acids long. The CDR3 nucleotides are TGCGCCAGCAGCCAAGATCAGGGTTATGGAAACACCATATATTTT. It codes for CASSQDQGYGNTIYF.

A few counts support this clone. The chain links TRBV23-1 to TRBJ1-3; D remains ambiguous. TRBV23-1 is filed as an ORF, its function uncertain. Trimming took off 0 bases at V and 0 bases at J, with 15 bases between the two ends. This CDR3 is built from 18 residues. Written as DNA, the CDR3 is TGCGCCAGCAGTCAATCTTCGGCGGAGTCGATCTCTGGAAACACCATATATTTT. Its translation: CASSQSSAESISGNTIYF.

V gene TRBV15 combines with J gene TRBJ2-1; perhaps TRBD1 as D (5 bases). V was clipped by 1 base and J by 0 bases, with 7 bases between them. This CDR3 has 15 amino acids. Germline V gene sequence: CDR1 LNHNV, CDR2 YYDKDF (reference sequence). The CDR3 bases are TGTGCCACCAGCAGAGGACAGCCCTCCTACAATGAGCAGTTCTTC. This sequence encodes CATSRGQPSYNEQFF. The full variable domain, its missing parts supplied by reference TRBV15 and TRBJ2-1, is DAMVIQNPRYQVTQFGKPVTLSCSQTLNHNVMYWYQQKSSQAPKLLFHYYDKDFNNEADTPDNFQSRRPNTSFCFLDIRSPGLGDTAMYLCATSRGQPSYNEQFFGPGTRLTVL.